The 23 T cell receptor beta chains below all came from one sample that was sequenced in a study of Graves' ophthalmopathy and Graves' hyperthyroidism. Amplification targeted the TCR beta CDR3 regions, with RNA transcripts as the source material. HTBI primers primed a first-round RT-PCR, and a second-round multiplex PCR followed. TCRdb re-derived calls from the multiplex PCR reads in MiXCR, one entry per CDR3 protein. The sample lists hundreds of thousands of distinct CDR3 sequences, under 50% occurring once. Material for sequencing was peripheral blood. These receptors came from an adult man with Graves' ophthalmopathy.

This clonotype was recorded at least ten times. This rearrangement joins TRBV20-1 to TRBJ2-7, with a possible D match to TRBD1 (7 bases). Germline V gene sequence: CDR1 DFQATT, CDR2 SNEGSKA (reference sequence). The V gene lost 2 bases and the J gene lost 3 bases, with 14 bases spanning the gap. The CDR3 has 14 amino acids. CDR3 sequence (DNA): TGCAGTGCTAGACCGGGCAGGGGGGACTACGAGCAGTACTTC. Amino acid sequence: CSARPGRGDYEQYF.

This clonotype appeared a few times. The chain joins TRBV27 to TRBJ2-7; perhaps TRBD2 as D (5 bases). V lost 2 bases, J lost 0 bases, and 11 bases lay in between. The germline V gene has CDR1 MNHEY and CDR2 SMNVEV (reference sequence). The CDR3 runs to 15 residues. This CDR3 reads CASSLDAGSSYEQYF. The CDR3 region has the DNA TGTGCCAGCAGTTTAGATGCGGGCAGCTCCTACGAGCAGTACTTC.

This clonotype was detected ten times or more. V gene TRBV2 combines with J gene TRBJ1-1; TRBD1 is a possible D gene (6 bases). CDR1 is SNHLY and CDR2 is FYNNEI in the germline V gene. V lost 7 bases, J lost 6 bases, and 12 bases lay in between. CDR3 size: 12 residues. Written as DNA, the CDR3 is TGTGCCAGCAACAGGGTGGGCGCTGAAGCTTTCTTT. Translating it yields CASNRVGAEAFF.

In this sample, this clonotype turned up a few times. The chain employs TRBV24-1 and TRBJ2-1, with D perhaps TRBD1 or TRBD2 (5 bases each). The CDR3 sequence is 16 residues long. CDR1 is KGHDR and CDR2 is SFDVKD in the germline V gene. Trimming removed 1 base from V and 5 bases from J, with 14 bases in between. CDR3 DNA: TGTGCCACCAGTGATTTCGGGACGCGAGCAAACAATGAGCAGTTCTTC. Translation gives CATSDFGTRANNEQFF.

In this sample, this clonotype turned up many times. V is TRBV20-1 and J is TRBJ2-5, with D unclear. Trimming removed 1 base from V and 5 bases from J, with 11 bases in between. The CDR3 is made up of 13 amino acids. The germline V gene encodes CDR1 DFQATT and CDR2 SNEGSKA (reference sequence). CDR3 bases: TGCAGTGCTAGAGGTGTGACACTGGAGACCCAGTACTTC. Its protein is CSARGVTLETQYF.

The V and J genes are TRBV7-9 and TRBJ2-7, with 9 bases aligning to TRBD2. CDR1 and CDR2 (germline): SEHNR, FQNEAQ (reference sequence). The CDR3 length is 14 residues. Trimming cost V 7 bases and J 3 bases; bases outside gene matches: 7. The CDR3 region has the DNA TGTGCCAGCACCCTGAGCGGGAGGTTCTACGAGCAGTACTTC. Residues: CASTLSGRFYEQYF. Full variable domain (rest looked up from reference TRBV7-9 and TRBJ2-7): DTGVSQNPRHKITKRGQNVTFRCDPISEHNRLYWYRQTLGQGPEFLTYFQNEAQLEKSRLLSDRFSAERPKGSFSTLEIQRTEQGDSAMYLCASTLSGRFYEQYFGPGTRLTVT.

This clonotype has more than one count but fewer than ten. V usage is TRBV19 and J usage is TRBJ1-4, with TRBD1 as a possible D gene (5 bases). The CDR3 length is 14 residues. Between the trimmed V and J ends, which lost 4 bases and 7 bases, there was a span of 13 bases. Germline CDR1 reads LNHDA; CDR2 reads SQIVND (reference sequence). CDR3 amino acids: CASSTAGFREKLFF. The CDR3 DNA sequence: TGTGCCAGTAGTACGGCAGGGTTTCGTGAAAAACTGTTTTTT.

This clonotype has a count of ten or more. The chain links TRBV5-1 to TRBJ2-7; D gene uncertain. The CDR3 spans 15 residues. Trimming removed 4 bases at V and 2 bases at J, with 16 bases between. The germline V gene encodes CDR1 SGHRS and CDR2 YFSETQ. The CDR3 reads CASSHLTSETYEQYF. The CDR3 nucleotides are TGCGCCAGCAGCCACCTGACAAGCGAGACCTACGAGCAGTACTTC.

The table lists this clonotype with many counts. The CDR3: CASSLYASGANVLTF. The CDR3 nucleotides are TGTGCCAGCAGCTTATACGCTTCTGGGGCCAACGTCCTGACTTTC. The rearrangement links TRBV11-2 to TRBJ2-6, with unresolved D. Germline-derived CDR1 and CDR2 are SGHAT and FQNNGV. The CDR3 length is 15 residues. V dropped 2 bases and J dropped 1 base, with 6 bases sitting between them. Together with reference TRBV11-2 and TRBJ2-6, the CDR3 gives the full variable domain: EAGVAQSPRYKIIEKRQSVAFWCNPISGHATLYWYQQILGQGPKLLIQFQNNGVVDDSQLPKDRFSAERLKGVDSTLKIQPAKLEDSAVYLCASSLYASGANVLTFGAGSRLTVL.

This clonotype occurred many times. The chain is built from TRBV19 and TRBJ2-5; 11 nucleotides agree with TRBD2. Germline CDR1 and CDR2: LNHDA and SQIVND (reference sequence). CDR3 length: 15 amino acids. V lost 3 bases to trimming and J lost 5 bases; unmatched junction nucleotides: 5. CDR3 in DNA: TGTGCCAGTAGTATGCGACTAGCGGGACTGGAGACCCAGTACTTC. Translated: CASSMRLAGLETQYF.

The table lists this clonotype with a few counts. This chain connects TRBV27 to TRBJ2-5; weak D call: TRBD1 (8 bases). The germline V and J ends were trimmed by 5 bases and 7 bases, with 26 bases remaining between them. The CDR3 runs 17 residues. The germline V gene encodes CDR1 MNHEY and CDR2 SMNVEV (reference sequence). This CDR3 reads CASSLTSPRTGRGTQYF. The CDR3 nucleotides are TGTGCCAGCAGTCTCACCTCACCCAGGACAGGGAGGGGGACCCAGTACTTC.

This clonotype was observed at least ten times. The V gene is TRBV24-1, the J gene TRBJ2-5; 10 bases fit TRBD1. V was clipped by 3 bases and J by 4 bases; unmatched bases: 16. The germline V gene has CDR1 KGHDR and CDR2 SFDVKD. The CDR3 has 19 amino acids. The CDR3 nucleotides read TGTGCCACCAGTGATCCCCGGGACAGGGGAACGGGTCTGGGAGAGACCCAGTACTTC. Translated, it gives CATSDPRDRGTGLGETQYF.

The CDR3 nucleotides are TGTGCCAGCAGCAGCTCCACCGGGGGTGTGAACACTGAAGCTTTCTTT. Translation gives CASSSSTGGVNTEAFF. V usage is TRBV11-2 and J usage is TRBJ1-1, with a tentative D call TRBD1 (5 bases). Germline loops: CDR1 SGHAT, CDR2 FQNNGV. The V end lost 5 bases, the J end lost 0 bases, and 16 bases lay between the germline ends. The CDR3 runs 16 residues. Full variable domain (remainder filled in from reference TRBV11-2 and TRBJ1-1): EAGVAQSPRYKIIEKRQSVAFWCNPISGHATLYWYQQILGQGPKLLIQFQNNGVVDDSQLPKDRFSAERLKGVDSTLKIQPAKLEDSAVYLCASSSSTGGVNTEAFFGQGTRLTVV.

There are a few counts of this clonotype. V gene TRBV6-1 combines with J gene TRBJ2-7, with TRBD1 matching 7 bases. Germline CDR1 MNHNS, CDR2 SASEGT. The CDR3 loop spans 14 amino acids. The ends lost 6 bases at V and 3 bases at J; junction bases unmatched: 8. The CDR3 sequence: CASSPGQRIYEQYF. CDR3 DNA: TGTGCCAGCAGCCCGGGACAGCGAATCTACGAGCAGTACTTC.

A few counts support this clonotype. The chain recombines TRBV12-3 or TRBV12-4 with TRBJ1-6; 8 bases are a match to TRBD1. The trim removed 6 bases at V and 6 bases at J, leaving 7 bases unmatched. The CDR3 is 15 amino acids. CDR3 protein: CASSIYRGANSPLHF. DNA of the CDR3: TGTGCCAGCAGCATTTACAGGGGGGCTAATTCACCCCTCCACTTT.

The V gene is TRBV7-6, the J gene TRBJ1-6; a weak D match, TRBD1 (5 bases). The V gene lost 1 base and the J gene lost 8 bases, with 12 bases spanning the gap. The CDR3 spans 15 residues. Germline CDR1 reads SGHVS; CDR2 reads FNYEAQ. As DNA, the CDR3 is TGTGCCAGCAGCTTAGGAGCAGGGAGTGATTCACCCCTCCACTTT. Translated: CASSLGAGSDSPLHF.

The sample holds one count of this clonotype. V and J are TRBV11-2 and TRBJ1-6; weak D call: TRBD1 (5 bases). Looked up from germline, CDR1 is SGHAT and CDR2 is FQNNGV. V was clipped by 3 bases and J by 15 bases, with 15 bases between them. The CDR3 has 13 residues. This chain's CDR3 is CASSLHQGDNLHF. CDR3 DNA sequence: TGTGCCAGCAGCTTGCACCAGGGAGACAACCTCCACTTT.

Note on this clonotype: Germline and junction disagree at one end, which may indicate a read error. This rearrangement joins TRBV2 to TRBJ1-5; no definite D call. CDR3 length equals 11 residues. Germline CDR1 reads SNHLY; CDR2 reads FYNNEI. CDR3 protein: CATKGNEPQHF. The CDR3 DNA follows: TGTGCCACGAAGGGCAATGAGCCCCAGCATTTT.

In its sample, this clonotype was seen many times. The chain employs TRBV6-6 and TRBJ1-2, with unresolved D. Trimming shortened V by 0 bases and J by 8 bases, and 4 bases separated the two germline ends. Germline CDR1 MNHNY, CDR2 SVGAGI (reference sequence). The CDR3 sequence is 11 residues long. CDR3 DNA: TGTGCCAGCAGTTACTCGACCGGCTACACCTTC. The encoded protein is CASSYSTGYTF.

In this sample, this clonotype turned up a few times. The CDR3 sequence is CSSTDRLETQYF. Written as DNA, the CDR3 is TGCAGTTCTACGGACCGATTAGAGACCCAGTACTTC. This chain links TRBV20-1 with TRBJ2-5; D not resolved. The CDR3 length is 12 residues. Trimming removed 8 bases at V and 4 bases at J, with 14 bases between. Germline V CDR1 and CDR2: DFQATT, SNEGSKA (reference sequence).

This chain joins TRBV4-1 and TRBJ2-7; possibly TRBD1 for D (5 bases). The CDR3 totals 14 residues. Germline lookup yields CDR1 MGHRA and CDR2 YSYEKL. V was trimmed by 4 bases and J by 2 bases, leaving 12 bases between them. CDR3 in DNA: TGCGCCAGCAGCCCTCAGGACACGACCTACGAGCAGTACTTC. The encoded protein is CASSPQDTTYEQYF.

The rearrangement uses TRBV7-9 and TRBJ2-5; D tentatively fits TRBD1 or TRBD2 (5 bases each). Germline V gene data show CDR1 as SEHNR and CDR2 as FQNEAQ (reference sequence). V was shortened by 5 bases and J by 7 bases, with 29 bases between the two germline ends. The CDR3 covers 18 residues. The CDR3 reads CASSQDSGKGPTSWTQYF. In DNA form, the CDR3 reads TGTGCCAGCAGCCAAGACTCGGGGAAGGGGCCCACAAGCTGGACCCAGTACTTC.

The genes are TRBV4-1 and TRBJ1-3, with D uncertain. The CDR3 has 16 residues. V lost 0 bases and J lost 0, with 9 bases in between. From germline, CDR1 is MGHRA and CDR2 YSYEKL. The CDR3 loop is CASSQDLLYSGNTIYF. The CDR3 DNA reads as TGCGCCAGCAGCCAAGATCTCCTGTACTCTGGAAACACCATATATTTT.